This TCR beta chain emerged from a study of T cells in narcolepsy. Study-level results: Reportedly, autoreactive clonotypes were serially detected in patients' blood but not controls'. Autoreactive HCRT-specific and TRIB2-specific clonotypes were marked in same-patient CSF-versus-blood CD4+ comparisons.

With respect to this clone: What it binds is unknown.

The assay was immunoSEQ multiplex PCR, and TCRdb's table has in-frame clones only and misses some. Found here are about 24,000 clones, around 85% of them singletons; the top ten hold about 10%. The CDR3 contains 12 residues. V was cut by 4 bases and J by 7 bases, with 7 bases left in between. The germline V gene encodes CDR1 MNHNY and CDR2 SVGAGI (reference sequence). Source material: memory (CD45RA-) CD4+ T cells from blood. This chain connects TRBV6-6 to TRBJ1-4; D remains unclear. The clonotype comes from a human donor in good health. CDR3 sequence (DNA): TGTGCCAGCAGTTCAGCCGGTGAAAAACTGTTTTTT. It yields the protein CASSSAGEKLFF.